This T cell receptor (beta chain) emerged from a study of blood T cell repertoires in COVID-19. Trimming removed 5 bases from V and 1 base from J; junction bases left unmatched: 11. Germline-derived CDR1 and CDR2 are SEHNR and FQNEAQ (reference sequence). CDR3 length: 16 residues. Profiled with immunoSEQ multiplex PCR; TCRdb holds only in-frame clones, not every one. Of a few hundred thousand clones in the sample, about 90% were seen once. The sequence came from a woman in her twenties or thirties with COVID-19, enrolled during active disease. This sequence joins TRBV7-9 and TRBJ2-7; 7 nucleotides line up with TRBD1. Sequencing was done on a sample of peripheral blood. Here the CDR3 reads CASSHSTGSGSYEQYF. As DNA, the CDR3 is TGTGCCAGCAGCCACTCGACAGGGAGCGGATCCTACGAGCAGTACTTC.